A single sample gave rise to the 9 T cell receptor beta chains below, sequenced in a study of blood T cell repertoires in COVID-19. Libraries were prepared by immunoSEQ multiplex PCR; TCRdb keeps only in-frame clonotypes and omits some of them. The table lists tens of thousands of clones, 80% to 85% of them singletons. The sequencing input was peripheral blood. The receptor source for this set is a human donor in a cohort sampled during active COVID-19.

The chain employs TRBV27 and TRBJ1-1, with D unclear. Germline CDR1 MNHEY, CDR2 SMNVEV (reference sequence). There are 19 residues in the CDR3. V was shortened by 3 bases and J by 6 bases, with 29 bases between the two germline ends. CDR3 loop: CASSFGAVSGSLPLAEAFF. The CDR3 nucleotides read TGTGCCAGCAGTTTCGGTGCCGTTTCGGGGTCATTACCCCTCGCTGAAGCTTTCTTT.

On this clone itself: This sample includes further DNA sequences coding for the same CDR3. DNA of the CDR3: TGTGCCAGCAGCGTAGGGACAGTGTCTAACTATGGCTACACCTTC. Amino acids: CASSVGTVSNYGYTF. The chain uses TRBV9 and TRBJ1-2; TRBD1 might be the D (6 bases). V lost 0 bases and J 0 bases, leaving 9 bases between the germline ends. The CDR3 length is 15 residues. Germline lookup yields CDR1 SGDLS and CDR2 YYNGEE.

V usage is TRBV21-1 and J usage is TRBJ1-6; the table calls TRBD1, which could not be checked here. TRBV21-1 is listed as a pseudogene. This CDR3 is built from 19 residues. The CDR3 region is CASSKGKMGRSSYNSPLHF. The CDR3 bases are TGTGCCAGCAGCAAGGGGAAGATGGGGCGGAGCTCCTATAATTCACCCCTCCACTTT.

The rearrangement uses TRBV5-1 and TRBJ1-5, with D tentatively TRBD1 (6 bases). The CDR3 covers 17 residues. The V end lost 0 bases, the J end lost 1 base, and 14 bases lay between the germline ends. Germline V gene lookup returns CDR1 SGHRS and CDR2 YFSETQ. The CDR3 region is CASSLDPLTGSNQPQHF. The CDR3 DNA follows: TGCGCCAGCAGCTTGGACCCCCTAACAGGGAGCAATCAGCCCCAGCATTTT.

The chain has TRBV7-2 and TRBJ1-2; no firm D call. The CDR3 extends over 15 amino acids. Germline V gene data show CDR1 as SGHTA and CDR2 as FQGNSA. V lost 5 bases and J 2 bases, leaving 15 bases between the germline ends. The CDR3, as DNA: TGTGCCAGCAGCAAACACCGGACGGGGAACTATGGCTACACCTTC. Its translation: CASSKHRTGNYGYTF.

This chain links TRBV19 with TRBJ2-7; 10 bases match TRBD1. This CDR3 has 15 residues. J gave up 6 bases and V 3 bases, and 8 bases lay outside the gene matches. Germline V gene data show CDR1 as LNHDA and CDR2 as SQIVND (reference sequence). The CDR3 DNA reads TGTGCCAGTAGTATCACCGGGACAGGGGAAGGCGAGCAGTACTTC. Its protein is CASSITGTGEGEQYF.

The J gene is TRBJ2-7, the V gene TRBV6-2 or TRBV6-3, with a possible D match to TRBD1 (6 bases). The V gene lost 5 bases and the J gene lost 5 bases, with 10 bases spanning the gap. Germline V gives CDR1 MNHEY, CDR2 SVGEGT. This CDR3 contains 12 residues. In nucleotides, the CDR3 is TGTGCCAGCAGTCCCACAGGGAACGAGCAGTACTTC. Translation gives CASSPTGNEQYF.

This clone was recorded a few times. The chain links TRBV11-2 to TRBJ1-5; tentatively, D is TRBD1 (6 bases). Trimming cost V 1 base and J 4 bases, with 14 bases left between them. Per the germline V gene, CDR1 is SGHAT and CDR2 is FQNNGV. The CDR3 is 16 amino acids. CDR3: CASSLGSGQRNQPQHF. The CDR3 coding sequence is TGTGCCAGCAGCTTAGGCTCAGGACAGAGAAATCAGCCCCAGCATTTT.

The chain recombines TRBV3-1 (or the pseudogene TRBV3-2) with TRBJ2-3; tentative D call: TRBD2 (6 bases). The V gene's germline CDR1 is LGHDT and CDR2 YNNKEL (reference sequence). The CDR3 contains 17 residues. V was pared by 1 base and J by 5 bases, with 19 bases between. The CDR3 nucleotides are TGTGCCAGCAGCCAAGGACCTTGGAAACTTAGCGGAGATACGCAGTATTTT. Translating it yields CASSQGPWKLSGDTQYF.